The 23 T cell receptor beta chains below come from one sample, sequenced in a study of control samples from healthy donors and cancer patients. Sequenced by immunoSEQ multiplex PCR; TCRdb stores in-frame clones only, minus some. The sample has approximately 100,000 clones, 82% seen once. The sample taken for sequencing was blood. The receptors come from a man aged 55 to 70 in good health.

The chain employs TRBV18 and TRBJ2-3, with a tentative D call TRBD1 (5 bases). With 3 bases removed from V and 4 bases from J, the gap between germline ends came to 11 bases. The germline V gene has CDR1 KGHSH and CDR2 LQKENI. This CDR3 spans 14 amino acids. CDR3 bases: TGTGCCAGCTCACCTCAGCAACAGGCAGATACGCAGTATTTT. Encoded protein: CASSPQQQADTQYF.

As concerns this clone: The junction does not match germline at one end; this may be a read error. J is TRBJ2-3 and V is TRBV6-5; D remains ambiguous. Germline CDR1 reads MNHEY; CDR2 reads SVGAGI. This CDR3 is built from 15 residues. CDR3 nucleotides: TGTGCCAGCAGTAGGGATTTCGCTGGCACCGATACGCAGTATTTT. This translates into CASSRDFAGTDTQYF.

The chain carries TRBV19 and TRBJ2-3; D perhaps matches TRBD2 (5 bases). CDR1 and CDR2 from the germline V gene are LNHDA and SQIVND (reference sequence). The CDR3 contains 15 residues. Trimming left V 1 base short and J 6 bases short, with 14 bases between. CDR3 in DNA: TGTGCCAGTAGTATAGCTTCCCTAGCCTCGGATACGCAGTATTTT. Translation: CASSIASLASDTQYF. Looking up the rest from reference TRBV19 and TRBJ2-3 gives the full variable domain: DGGITQSPKYLFRKEGQNVTLSCEQNLNHDAMYWYRQDPGQGLRLIYYSQIVNDFQKGDIAEGYSVSREKKESFPLTVTSAQKNPTAFYLCASSIASLASDTQYFGPGTRLTVL.

In the case of this clone: No conserved phenylalanine or tryptophan is present at the end of the CDR3, so a read error is the likely explanation. The DNA is omitted, as the CDR3 cannot be located on it reliably, and the CDR3 follows TCRdb's listing. V is TRBV9 and J is TRBJ2-3; the listed D gene, TRBD1, was not tested against the DNA. Germline V CDR1 and CDR2: SGDLS, YYNGEE. The CDR3 comprises 14 residues, both ends counted. CDR3 residues: CASSVVEGGDDTVY.

V and J are TRBV5-1 and TRBJ1-4; 9 bases map to TRBD1. CDR3 length: 15 amino acids. V was pared by 2 bases and J by 6 bases, with 5 bases of the junction left unmatched. Germline lookup yields CDR1 SGHRS and CDR2 YFSETQ. The CDR3 sequence: CASSFRTGADEKLFF. In nucleotides, the CDR3 is TGCGCCAGCAGCTTTAGGACAGGGGCGGATGAAAAACTGTTTTTT.

This chain uses TRBV19 with TRBJ2-7; 8 nucleotides agree with TRBD1. V lost 3 bases, J lost 0 bases, and 4 bases stayed unmatched. The CDR3 length is 15 residues. Germline CDR1 reads LNHDA; CDR2 reads SQIVND (reference sequence). The chain's CDR3 is CASSMRTGSSYEQYF. The CDR3 coding sequence is TGTGCCAGTAGTATGAGGACAGGGAGCTCCTACGAGCAGTACTTC.

The chain joins TRBV18 to TRBJ1-4; D is ambiguous. V was cut by 2 bases and J by 0 bases, with 16 bases left in between. CDR1 and CDR2 from the germline V gene are KGHSH and LQKENI. The length of the CDR3 is 18 residues. The DNA for the CDR3 is TGTGCCAGCTCACCAGTTCGGAGCGAATCCGCAACTAATGAAAAACTGTTTTTT. As protein: CASSPVRSESATNEKLFF. Drawing the rest from reference TRBV18 and TRBJ1-4, the complete variable domain is NAGVMQNPRHLVRRRGQEARLRCSPMKGHSHVYWYRQLPEEGLKFMVYLQKENIIDESGMPKERFSAEFPKEGPSILRIQQVVRGDSAAYFCASSPVRSESATNEKLFFGSGTQLSVL.

The chain couples TRBV30 to TRBJ2-6; TRBD1 is a possible D gene (7 bases). Trimming shortened V by 3 bases and J by 2 bases, and 20 bases separated the two germline ends. The CDR3 contains 18 residues. Per germline, CDR1 GTSNPN and CDR2 SVGIG (reference sequence). In DNA form, the CDR3 reads TGTGCCTGGAGGACAGGGATGACCCGGAGGGCTGGGGCCAACGTCCTGACTTTC. It translates to CAWRTGMTRRAGANVLTF. The whole variable domain, filled in from reference TRBV30 and TRBJ2-6, reads SQTIHQWPATLVQPVGSPLSLECTVEGTSNPNLYWYRQAAGRGLQLLFYSVGIGQISSEVPQNLSASRPQDRQFILSSKKLLLSDSGFYLCAWRTGMTRRAGANVLTFGAGSRLTVL.

The chain has TRBV19 and TRBJ2-1; tentative D call: TRBD2 (5 bases). Germline loops: CDR1 LNHDA, CDR2 SQIVND (reference sequence). The CDR3 is 18 residues long. Deletions cut 4 bases from V and 5 bases from J, with 24 bases between. CDR3 region: CASSTRGARVGDNNEQFF. DNA of the CDR3: TGTGCCAGTAGTACTCGAGGTGCCCGGGTGGGAGACAACAATGAGCAGTTCTTC.

The chain combines TRBV19 with TRBJ2-1; D perhaps matches TRBD2 (5 bases). The CDR3 is made up of 13 amino acids. Germline V gene data show CDR1 as LNHDA and CDR2 as SQIVND (reference sequence). Between the trimmed V and J ends, which lost 6 bases and 8 bases, there was a span of 14 bases. The CDR3 coding sequence is TGTGCCAGTAGGGCTAGCTATAAAGATGAGCAGTTCTTC. Translating gives CASRASYKDEQFF. Together with reference TRBV19 and TRBJ2-1, the CDR3 gives the full variable domain: DGGITQSPKYLFRKEGQNVTLSCEQNLNHDAMYWYRQDPGQGLRLIYYSQIVNDFQKGDIAEGYSVSREKKESFPLTVTSAQKNPTAFYLCASRASYKDEQFFGPGTRLTVL.

V gene TRBV5-1 combines with J gene TRBJ2-3, with 10 positions matching TRBD2. Trimming at V came to 7 bases and at J to 1 base, leaving 0 bases not matched to a gene. Germline V gene lookup returns CDR1 SGHRS and CDR2 YFSETQ. The CDR3 contains 13 residues. The CDR3 reads CASGLAGTDTQYF. CDR3 nucleotide sequence: TGCGCCAGCGGACTAGCGGGCACAGATACGCAGTATTTT.

This chain links TRBV9 with TRBJ2-1, with TRBD2 identical over 11 bases. V was pared by 0 bases and J by 11 bases, with 7 bases of the junction left unmatched. CDR1 SGDLS and CDR2 YYNGEE come from the germline V gene. This CDR3 contains 15 residues. CDR3 nucleotide sequence: TGTGCCAGCAGCGTAGCTGAGACTAGCGGGACTAAGCAGTTCTTC. This gives the protein CASSVAETSGTKQFF.

The chain carries TRBV19 and TRBJ2-5, with D tentatively TRBD2 (5 bases). Germline V gives CDR1 LNHDA, CDR2 SQIVND (reference sequence). The CDR3 runs to 12 residues. With 7 bases removed from V and 7 bases from J, the gap between germline ends came to 13 bases. For the CDR3, the DNA is TGTGCCAGTAAGGAGCGGTCCGGGACCCAGTACTTC. Translated, it gives CASKERSGTQYF.

This clone was detected once. V and J are TRBV18 and TRBJ1-2; 12 bases line up with TRBD1. This CDR3 region has 15 residues. V was clipped by 3 bases and J by 3 bases; unmatched bases: 2. CDR1 is KGHSH, CDR2 LQKENI, per germline. DNA of the CDR3: TGTGCCAGCTCACCTGGGACAGGGGGCGACTATGGCTACACCTTC. Translation: CASSPGTGGDYGYTF.

This chain's CDR3 is CASEPPNLGGEQFF. In DNA, the CDR3 is TGTGCCAGCGAACCTCCTAACCTCGGCGGAGAGCAGTTCTTC. The J gene is TRBJ2-1, the V gene TRBV28; D call uncertain. Germline CDR1 and CDR2: MDHEN and SYDVKM. This CDR3 is built from 14 residues. The V gene lost 8 bases and the J gene lost 10 bases, with 21 bases spanning the gap. Drawing the rest from reference TRBV28 and TRBJ2-1, the complete variable domain is DVKVTQSSRYLVKRTGEKVFLECVQDMDHENMFWYRQDPGLGLRLIYFSYDVKMKEKGDIPEGYSVSREKKERFSLILESASTNQTSMYLCASEPPNLGGEQFFGPGTRLTVL.

The chain recombines TRBV6-1 with TRBJ2-5; the D call may be TRBD1 or TRBD2 (6 bases each). Trimming cost V 1 base and J 4 bases, with 13 bases left between them. The CDR3 runs to 15 residues. The germline V gene has CDR1 MNHNS and CDR2 SASEGT. The CDR3 DNA follows: TGTGCCAGCAGTGAAGGTTCTGGGGGGCCAGAGACCCAGTACTTC. This codes for CASSEGSGGPETQYF.

The chain carries TRBV25-1 and TRBJ1-4; no clear D gene. The V end lost 2 bases, the J end lost 12 bases, and 16 bases lay between the germline ends. Germline CDR1 MGHDK, CDR2 SYGVNS. This CDR3 has 14 amino acids. The CDR3 DNA sequence: TGTGCCAGCAGTGAACAGGCAGCCTCAACGGAACTGTTTTTT. Protein sequence: CASSEQAASTELFF.

This clone showed up just once. The gene calls are TRBV5-8 and TRBJ2-3; TRBD2 aligns across 7 bases. V trimming: 6 bases; J trimming: 0 bases; junction bases outside the gene matches: 4. In germline, CDR1 is SGHTS, CDR2 YDEGEE. The CDR3 sequence is 14 residues long. The CDR3 DNA reads TGTGCCAGCATTTACGGGAGGAGCACAGATACGCAGTATTTT. It codes for CASIYGRSTDTQYF.

The sample holds a few counts of this clone. The J gene is TRBJ1-5, the V gene TRBV2; no clear D gene. Trimming cost V 0 bases and J 6 bases, with 9 bases left between them. Germline CDR1 is SNHLY and CDR2 is FYNNEI. The CDR3 is 14 residues long. CDR3 nucleotides: TGTGCCAGCAGTGAAGCTAACCCGGCTCAGCCCCAGCATTTT. As protein: CASSEANPAQPQHF.

The genes are TRBV9 and TRBJ2-3; D is possibly TRBD1 or TRBD2 (5 bases each). V lost 7 bases to trimming and J lost 0 bases, with 12 bases between them. The CDR3 sequence is 14 residues long. Germline V lookup: CDR1 SGDLS, CDR2 YYNGEE. DNA of the CDR3: TGTGCCAGCCGGGGCGGAGCTAGCACAGATACGCAGTATTTT. Amino acids: CASRGGASTDTQYF.

The genes are TRBV28 and TRBJ1-5; tentative D call: TRBD1 (5 bases). CDR3 size: 12 residues. Germline V gene data show CDR1 as MDHEN and CDR2 as SYDVKM. The V gene lost 5 bases and the J gene lost 9 bases, with 11 bases spanning the gap. CDR3 amino acids: CASSTTGTPQHF. CDR3 in DNA: TGTGCCAGCAGTACCACAGGAACGCCCCAGCATTTT. Complete variable domain (other parts from reference TRBV28 and TRBJ1-5): DVKVTQSSRYLVKRTGEKVFLECVQDMDHENMFWYRQDPGLGLRLIYFSYDVKMKEKGDIPEGYSVSREKKERFSLILESASTNQTSMYLCASSTTGTPQHFGDGTRLSIL.

The DNA of the CDR3 is TGTGCCAGTGGCGGGGGACTAGCGGCCTACAATGAGCAGTTCTTC. Encoded protein: CASGGGLAAYNEQFF. J is TRBJ2-1 and V is TRBV19; 11 bases fit TRBD2. Per germline, CDR1 LNHDA and CDR2 SQIVND (reference sequence). V lost 8 bases to trimming and J lost 2 bases; unmatched junction nucleotides: 5. The CDR3 contains 15 residues.

A note on this clone: In the same sample, other DNA sequences code for this CDR3. V usage is TRBV19 and J usage is TRBJ2-2, with a possible D match to TRBD2 (7 bases). Germline CDR1 is LNHDA and CDR2 is SQIVND (reference sequence). The V end was cut by 2 bases, the J end by 5 bases, with 12 bases between. This CDR3 comprises 15 residues. This CDR3 is CASSILGGRTGELFF. In DNA form, the CDR3 reads TGTGCCAGTAGTATATTGGGGGGGCGAACCGGGGAGCTGTTTTTT. Based on the CDR3 plus reference TRBV19 and TRBJ2-2, the full variable domain is DGGITQSPKYLFRKEGQNVTLSCEQNLNHDAMYWYRQDPGQGLRLIYYSQIVNDFQKGDIAEGYSVSREKKESFPLTVTSAQKNPTAFYLCASSILGGRTGELFFGEGSRLTVL.